This passage covers 23 T cell receptor beta chains from one sample sequenced in a study of blood T cell repertoires in COVID-19. This table comes from immunoSEQ multiplex PCR, and its TCRdb copy is limited to in-frame clones, with some not included. This sample has 300,000 to 350,000 clones; approximately 88% occur once, and the top ten carry 9.9%. The sequencing input was peripheral blood. The receptors were gathered from a man younger than 45 with COVID-19, enrolled during active disease.

This chain links TRBV24-1 with TRBJ1-6; 9 nucleotides line up with TRBD1. The germline V gene encodes CDR1 KGHDR and CDR2 SFDVKD. Trimming took 3 bases from V and 0 from J; bases not matched to a gene: 17. The CDR3 is 22 amino acids. CDR3 sequence: CATSDLTPRDREASSYNSPLHF. The DNA for the CDR3 is TGTGCCACCAGTGATCTCACCCCCCGGGACAGGGAGGCGAGCTCCTATAATTCACCCCTCCACTTT.

The chain employs TRBV4-1 and TRBJ2-7; the match to TRBD1 covers 10 bases. Trimming cost V 3 bases and J 0 bases; bases outside gene matches: 17. CDR3 length: 20 amino acids. Germline assignment: CDR1 MGHRA and CDR2 YSYEKL. CDR3 protein: CASSHYRRDRGTPFSYEQYF. DNA of the CDR3: TGCGCCAGCAGCCATTACCGAAGGGACAGGGGTACACCGTTCTCCTACGAGCAGTACTTC.

This clone occurred a few times. The chain carries TRBV27 and TRBJ1-2; 7 bases agree with TRBD1. The V segment lost 4 bases and the J segment 8 bases; nucleotides outside the gene matches: 7. The CDR3 spans 13 residues. Per germline, CDR1 MNHEY and CDR2 SMNVEV (reference sequence). The CDR3 DNA reads TGTGCCAGCAGTTCAACCGGGACAGTAGGCTACACCTTC. Protein product: CASSSTGTVGYTF.

This clone was observed a single time. The chain employs TRBV12-3 or TRBV12-4 and TRBJ2-1; TRBD2 matches 7 bases. CDR3 length equals 10 residues. V shed 8 bases and J 15 bases; nucleotides not matched to a gene: 7. CDR3 protein: CASSREMRFF. In DNA form, the CDR3 reads TGTGCCAGCTCGCGGGAGATGCGGTTCTTC.

The chain employs TRBV14 and TRBJ1-6, with TRBD1 matching over 9 bases. The germline V gene has CDR1 SGHDN and CDR2 FVKESK. CDR3 size: 22 residues. The V segment lost 0 bases and the J segment 0 bases; nucleotides outside the gene matches: 15. The CDR3 DNA follows: TGTGCCAGCAGCCAAGAATTCACGGAGGACAGGGGTCACATCTCCTATAATTCACCCCTCCACTTT. As protein: CASSQEFTEDRGHISYNSPLHF.

The gene calls are TRBV19 and TRBJ1-4; 7 bases are shared with TRBD1. This CDR3 comprises 16 residues. The J segment lost 0 bases and the V segment lost 4 bases, leaving 5 bases of the junction unmatched. In germline, CDR1 is LNHDA, CDR2 SQIVND (reference sequence). The chain's CDR3 is CASSTYGTATNEKLFF. The CDR3 DNA reads TGTGCCAGTAGTACATACGGGACAGCAACTAATGAAAAACTGTTTTTT.

The chain combines TRBV29-1 with TRBJ2-3; D not certain. V dropped 3 bases and J dropped 0 bases, with 16 bases sitting between them. CDR1 and CDR2 (germline): SQVTM, ANQGSEA. The CDR3 has 16 amino acids. The CDR3 reads CSVDEKTSLSTDTQYF. The CDR3 region has the DNA TGCAGCGTTGATGAGAAGACATCACTTAGCACAGATACGCAGTATTTT.

This chain joins TRBV5-1 and TRBJ2-1; 10 positions agree with TRBD2. The CDR3 consists of 15 residues. J lost 5 bases, V lost 5 bases, and 7 bases had no gene match. CDR1 and CDR2 (germline): SGHRS, YFSETQ. For the CDR3, the DNA is TGCGCCAGCAGTCCCCTAGCGGGAGTGGACAATGAGCAGTTCTTC. Residues: CASSPLAGVDNEQFF.

V is TRBV5-1 and J is TRBJ2-5; D possibly corresponds to TRBD1 (6 bases). Germline V gene lookup returns CDR1 SGHRS and CDR2 YFSETQ. CDR3 size: 14 residues. Between the trimmed V and J ends, which lost 7 bases and 2 bases, there was a span of 15 bases. CDR3 protein: CASARGDRQETQYF. CDR3 nucleotides: TGCGCCAGCGCCAGGGGTGACAGGCAAGAGACCCAGTACTTC.

This chain joins TRBV29-1 and TRBJ2-7; weak D call: TRBD1 (5 bases). This CDR3 comprises 12 residues. Trimming removed 5 bases at V and 6 bases at J, with 14 bases between. Germline V gene lookup returns CDR1 SQVTM and CDR2 ANQGSEA. In DNA, the CDR3 is TGCAGCGTTATTGGGGCTACGGGCGAGCAGTACTTC. This codes for CSVIGATGEQYF.

The genes are TRBV5-1 and TRBJ2-1, with 7 positions matching TRBD2. Losses at the gene ends were 4 bases for V and 0 bases for J; bases not matched to a gene: 1. Germline V CDR1 and CDR2: SGHRS, YFSETQ. This CDR3 region has 14 residues. The CDR3 loop is CASSERGSYNEQFF. The CDR3 nucleotides read TGCGCCAGCAGCGAGCGGGGCTCCTACAATGAGCAGTTCTTC. Complete variable domain (other parts from reference TRBV5-1 and TRBJ2-1): KAGVTQTPRYLIKTRGQQVTLSCSPISGHRSVSWYQQTPGQGLQFLFEYFSETQRNKGNFPGRFSGRQFSNSRSEMNVSTLELGDSALYLCASSERGSYNEQFFGPGTRLTVL.

This sequence joins TRBV6-6 and TRBJ1-1; maybe TRBD1 (5 bases). The V and J ends lost 6 bases and 1 base respectively, with 12 bases between them. CDR1 and CDR2 from the germline V gene are MNHNY and SVGAGI (reference sequence). This CDR3 has 14 residues. The CDR3, as DNA: TGTGCCAGCAGCCATGGGGGGACGAACACTGAAGCTTTCTTT. This translates into CASSHGGTNTEAFF.

This rearrangement joins TRBV19 to TRBJ2-1; 8 positions agree with TRBD2. The germline V gene encodes CDR1 LNHDA and CDR2 SQIVND (reference sequence). The CDR3 spans 17 residues. V lost 6 bases and J lost 0; bases outside the gene matches: 10. As DNA, the CDR3 is TGTGCCAGTAGCCCCGGCGGGGGGCGATACTCCTACAATGAGCAGTTCTTC. Residues: CASSPGGGRYSYNEQFF.

This clone was seen a few times. The chain recombines TRBV24-1 with TRBJ1-5, with 7 bases aligning to TRBD1. There are 13 residues in the CDR3. V lost 4 bases to trimming and J lost 7 bases; unmatched junction nucleotides: 3. Germline CDR1 and CDR2: KGHDR and SFDVKD. The CDR3 DNA sequence: TGTGCCACCAGTGACTTGACAGGGCAGCCCCAGCATTTT. Its translation: CATSDLTGQPQHF.

This clone was detected a few times. The chain couples TRBV2 to TRBJ2-1; the match to TRBD1 covers 9 bases. Per the germline V gene, CDR1 is SNHLY and CDR2 is FYNNEI. With 6 bases clipped from V and 2 bases from J, the junction kept 17 bases outside the gene matches. There are 19 residues in the CDR3. DNA of the CDR3: TGTGCCAGCAGAGGGACAGGGAGCGACCAATCCCTTGCCTACAATGAGCAGTTCTTC. Encoded protein: CASRGTGSDQSLAYNEQFF.

The V gene is TRBV15, the J gene TRBJ1-2; D possibly corresponds to TRBD1 (5 bases). The CDR3 spans 12 residues. Germline lookup yields CDR1 LNHNV and CDR2 YYDKDF (reference sequence). Deletions cut 5 bases from V and 2 bases from J, with 6 bases between. CDR3 loop: CATSRGNYGYTF. The DNA for the CDR3 is TGTGCCACCAGCCGGGGGAACTATGGCTACACCTTC. The full variable domain, rest sourced from reference TRBV15 and TRBJ1-2, is DAMVIQNPRYQVTQFGKPVTLSCSQTLNHNVMYWYQQKSSQAPKLLFHYYDKDFNNEADTPDNFQSRRPNTSFCFLDIRSPGLGDTAMYLCATSRGNYGYTFGSGTRLTVV.

The chain is built from TRBV12-3 or TRBV12-4 and TRBJ2-2; unclear D gene. The CDR3 length is 13 residues. The V end was cut by 3 bases, the J end by 8 bases, with 10 bases between. The CDR3 nucleotides read TGTGCCAGCAGTTTTTATTCGTCTGGGGAGCTGTTTTTT. Translation: CASSFYSSGELFF.

The gene calls are TRBV27 and TRBJ2-7; 10 bases match TRBD1. This CDR3 comprises 15 residues. Germline V gene lookup returns CDR1 MNHEY and CDR2 SMNVEV (reference sequence). J lost 1 base, V lost 6 bases, and 6 bases had no gene match. CDR3 loop: CASRVRTGGSYEQYF. The CDR3, as DNA: TGTGCCAGCAGAGTGAGGACAGGGGGATCCTACGAGCAGTACTTC.

The chain uses TRBV6-5 and TRBJ1-1, with D unclear. The germline gives CDR1 MNHEY, CDR2 SVGAGI. The CDR3 loop spans 15 amino acids. Trimming took off 0 bases at V and 5 bases at J, with 13 bases between the two ends. The CDR3 bases are TGTGCCAGCAGTTACTCGGGTCTTCCGAGGACTGAAGCTTTCTTT. Its translation: CASSYSGLPRTEAFF.

CDR3 in DNA: TGTGCCAGCAGTTTATTGGGGGGATTCTCCTACGAGCAGTACTTC. This codes for CASSLLGGFSYEQYF. The chain joins TRBV28 to TRBJ2-7; D is perhaps TRBD2 (6 bases). CDR1 and CDR2 from the germline V gene are MDHEN and SYDVKM. V shed 1 base and J shed 0 bases, with 10 bases lying between them. The length of the CDR3 is 15 residues.

The genes are TRBV24-1 and TRBJ2-1; TRBD1 matches 7 bases. Looked up from germline, CDR1 is KGHDR and CDR2 is SFDVKD. The CDR3 sequence is 14 residues long. After removal of 9 bases from V and 0 bases from J, the junction contained 4 bases not matched to a gene. The CDR3 DNA follows: TGTGCCACCGGCCCAGGGGGCTCCTACAATGAGCAGTTCTTC. Translation: CATGPGGSYNEQFF.

The chain employs TRBV9 and TRBJ2-5, with a tentative D call TRBD1 (5 bases). The CDR3 spans 15 residues. V was clipped by 0 bases and J by 2 bases, with 11 bases between them. The germline gives CDR1 SGDLS, CDR2 YYNGEE. The chain's CDR3 is CASSVEAGLQETQYF. The CDR3, as DNA: TGTGCCAGCAGCGTAGAGGCAGGGCTACAAGAGACCCAGTACTTC.

The V call is TRBV3-1 (or the pseudogene TRBV3-2), the J call TRBJ2-7; TRBD2 aligns across 8 bases. V gave up 1 base and J gave up 1 base; unmatched junction bases: 3. The CDR3 contains 15 residues. CDR1 is LGHDT and CDR2 is YNNKEL in the germline V gene (reference sequence). DNA of the CDR3: TGTGCCAGCAGCCAAGTGACTAGCGTTTCCTACGAGCAGTACTTC. It is translated as CASSQVTSVSYEQYF.